A single sample is the source of the 5 T cell receptor beta chains below, sequenced in a study of cytomegalovirus exposure and HLA in healthy donors. 60 Vbeta and 13 Jbeta primers were used in PCR. TCRdb's table, derived via immunoSEQ multiplex PCR, lists solely in-frame clones and lacks some. The sample holds fewer than 40,000 clones, 80% to 90% seen once. Sample: PBMCs. The receptors derive from a woman aged 18-29 years in good health and CMV-seronegative.

This chain joins TRBV4-1 and TRBJ1-1, with a tentative D call TRBD1 (5 bases). CDR3 length: 13 residues. V lost 5 bases to trimming and J lost 0 bases, with 7 bases between them. Per the germline V gene, CDR1 is MGHRA and CDR2 is YSYEKL. The CDR3 sequence: CASSTTVNTEAFF. The CDR3 DNA reads TGCGCCAGCAGCACGACAGTGAACACTGAAGCTTTCTTT.

This chain uses TRBV15 with TRBJ1-5; 7 bases align to TRBD1. Trimming cost V 1 base and J 6 bases; bases outside gene matches: 12. Germline CDR1 is LNHNV and CDR2 is YYDKDF (reference sequence). The CDR3 is 17 amino acids. CDR3 coding DNA: TGTGCCACCAGCAGAGTAAAACACAGGGGAGGAGGTCAGCCCCAGCATTTT. It codes for CATSRVKHRGGGQPQHF.

The J gene is TRBJ2-7, the V gene TRBV7-9, with D tentatively TRBD2 (6 bases). The V gene lost 1 base and the J gene lost 6 bases, with 7 bases spanning the gap. The germline CDR1 and CDR2 sequences are SEHNR and FQNEAQ (reference sequence). This CDR3 spans 12 amino acids. This CDR3 reads CASSLDGGEQYF. The CDR3 nucleotides are TGTGCCAGCAGCTTAGACGGGGGCGAGCAGTACTTC.

The rearrangement joins TRBV30 to TRBJ2-1; TRBD2 aligns across 8 bases. Unmatched junction bases numbered 8, after V lost 5 bases and J lost 8 bases. CDR3 length equals 13 residues. Looked up from germline, CDR1 is GTSNPN and CDR2 is SVGIG (reference sequence). In DNA, the CDR3 is TGTGCCTGGTCCCCGGGAGGGAGGTATGAGCAGTTCTTC. Protein sequence: CAWSPGGRYEQFF. Drawing the rest from reference TRBV30 and TRBJ2-1, the complete variable domain is SQTIHQWPATLVQPVGSPLSLECTVEGTSNPNLYWYRQAAGRGLQLLFYSVGIGQISSEVPQNLSASRPQDRQFILSSKKLLLSDSGFYLCAWSPGGRYEQFFGPGTRLTVL.

V is TRBV7-3 and J is TRBJ2-7; 11 nucleotides agree with TRBD1. The CDR3 extends over 14 amino acids. Per the germline V gene, CDR1 is SGHTA and CDR2 is FQGTGA. V dropped 5 bases and J dropped 6; count of bases not matched to a gene: 6. This CDR3 is CASSPGQGAVEQYF. Written as DNA, the CDR3 is TGTGCCAGCAGCCCCGGACAGGGGGCTGTCGAGCAGTACTTC.